Shown below are 13 T cell receptor beta chains from a single sample sequenced in a study of blood T cell repertoires in COVID-19. Some clones are missing from TCRdb's copy, which holds only in-frame ones; the method was immunoSEQ multiplex PCR. The sample carries some 80,000 clones, roughly 90% recorded once. Sequenced material: peripheral blood. The receptors shown here come from a human donor in a cohort sampled during active COVID-19.

The gene calls are TRBV27 and TRBJ1-6, with D maybe TRBD1 (5 bases). The CDR3 totals 13 residues. The V and J ends lost 5 bases and 9 bases respectively, with 11 bases between them. From germline, CDR1 is MNHEY and CDR2 SMNVEV (reference sequence). CDR3 coding DNA: TGTGCCAGCAGTCGCCAGGGAGGTTCACCCCTCCACTTT. Its translation is CASSRQGGSPLHF.

The chain uses TRBV7-2 and TRBJ1-4, with 7 nucleotides matching TRBD1. The junction had 4 bases not matched to a gene; V was cut back by 1 base and J by 8 bases. Germline CDR1 SGHTA, CDR2 FQGNSA. This CDR3 has 14 amino acids. The CDR3 here is CASSLDRGTEKLFF. CDR3 nucleotides: TGTGCCAGCAGCTTAGACAGGGGCACAGAAAAACTGTTTTTT.

J is TRBJ2-2 and V is TRBV9, with a possible D match to TRBD1 (6 bases). Germline CDR1 reads SGDLS; CDR2 reads YYNGEE. The V gene lost 5 bases and the J gene lost 4 bases, with 12 bases spanning the gap. The CDR3 spans 14 residues. The CDR3: CASRVQGTTGELFF. The CDR3 DNA follows: TGTGCCAGCAGGGTCCAGGGGACCACCGGGGAGCTGTTTTTT.

The chain carries TRBV13 and TRBJ1-6; 11 bases agree with TRBD1. The V segment lost 5 bases and the J segment 0 bases; nucleotides outside the gene matches: 12. The CDR3 spans 20 residues. The V gene's germline CDR1 is PRHDT and CDR2 FYEKMQ (reference sequence). CDR3 sequence (DNA): TGTGCCAGCAGCAACCGCCTGGGACAGGGGGGAGGCTCCTATAATTCACCCCTCCACTTT. Amino acid sequence: CASSNRLGQGGGSYNSPLHF.

This chain joins TRBV6-5 and TRBJ2-5; possibly TRBD1 for D (6 bases). V lost 4 bases and J lost 4, with 13 bases in between. From germline, CDR1 is MNHEY and CDR2 SVGAGI. The CDR3 totals 14 residues. The CDR3 loop is CASSLGTQTETQYF. CDR3 sequence (DNA): TGTGCCAGCAGTTTGGGGACACAGACAGAGACCCAGTACTTC.

The rearrangement links TRBV7-9 to TRBJ2-1; no firm D call. The CDR3 is made up of 17 amino acids. Germline V gives CDR1 SEHNR, CDR2 FQNEAQ (reference sequence). Trimming removed 5 bases from V and 4 bases from J, with 21 bases in between. The CDR3 nucleotides are TGTGCCAGCAGCCAAGATTATAGCCCCCCAGAGTACAATGAGCAGTTCTTC. Translating it yields CASSQDYSPPEYNEQFF. The variable domain in full, completed from reference TRBV7-9 and TRBJ2-1, reads DTGVSQNPRHKITKRGQNVTFRCDPISEHNRLYWYRQTLGQGPEFLTYFQNEAQLEKSRLLSDRFSAERPKGSFSTLEIQRTEQGDSAMYLCASSQDYSPPEYNEQFFGPGTRLTVL.

V usage is TRBV2 and J usage is TRBJ1-1; 8 bases are a match to TRBD1. The CDR3 runs to 17 residues. Germline-derived CDR1 and CDR2 are SNHLY and FYNNEI. J gave up 6 bases and V 0 bases, and 12 bases lay outside the gene matches. In DNA form, the CDR3 reads TGTGCCAGCAGTGAAGCGCTTCGAACAGGGGGGGCGGCTGAAGCTTTCTTT. As protein: CASSEALRTGGAAEAFF.

This clone was counted once. V gene TRBV19 combines with J gene TRBJ2-1; 12 positions match TRBD2. J gave up 7 bases and V 5 bases, and 6 bases lay outside the gene matches. CDR1 is LNHDA and CDR2 is SQIVND in the germline V gene (reference sequence). The CDR3 length is 15 residues. The CDR3 DNA is TGTGCCAGTAGTTACCTAGCGGGGGGGCCAAATGAGCAGTTCTTC. Its translation: CASSYLAGGPNEQFF.

This rearrangement joins TRBV7-2 to TRBJ1-3; TRBD1 might be the D (5 bases). Germline V lookup: CDR1 SGHTA, CDR2 FQGNSA. There are 16 residues in the CDR3. The germline V and J ends were trimmed by 3 bases and 4 bases, with 16 bases remaining between them. The CDR3 here is CASSFNSGLGGNTIYF. The CDR3 DNA reads as TGTGCCAGCAGCTTTAACTCAGGGTTGGGCGGAAACACCATATATTTT.

The chain carries TRBV5-5 and TRBJ2-3; 8 nucleotides match TRBD2. Germline CDR1 reads SGHKS; CDR2 reads YYEKEE (reference sequence). There are 13 residues in the CDR3. Germline trimming cut 0 bases from V and 12 bases from J; bases unmatched to any gene: 6. CDR3 sequence (DNA): TGTGCCAGCAGCTTGGATTACGGGAGGGCTCAGTATTTT. Translated, it gives CASSLDYGRAQYF.

The chain is built from TRBV4-2 and TRBJ2-1; maybe TRBD1 (5 bases). The CDR3 spans 16 residues. The germline V gene has CDR1 LGHNA and CDR2 YNFKEQ. Trimming removed 1 base from V and 0 bases from J, with 10 bases in between. CDR3 coding DNA: TGTGCCAGCAGCCAAGCCTGGGGCAGCTCCTACAATGAGCAGTTCTTC. It codes for CASSQAWGSSYNEQFF.

The genes are TRBV5-5 and TRBJ2-5; 8 bases are a match to TRBD1. V lost 1 base to trimming and J lost 5 bases; unmatched junction nucleotides: 7. Germline lookup yields CDR1 SGHKS and CDR2 YYEKEE (reference sequence). The CDR3 is 15 residues long. The CDR3 coding sequence is TGTGCCAGCAGCTTGCCTCAGGGGGCGACTGAGACCCAGTACTTC. Its protein product is CASSLPQGATETQYF.

V gene TRBV6-2 or TRBV6-3 combines with J gene TRBJ2-1; 10 bases align to TRBD1. After removal of 1 base from V and 2 bases from J, the junction contained 2 bases not matched to a gene. Germline V gives CDR1 MNHEY, CDR2 SVGEGT. The CDR3 covers 16 residues. As DNA, the CDR3 is TGTGCCAGCAGTTACTGGGACAGGGGTCCCTACAATGAGCAGTTCTTC. Translated, it gives CASSYWDRGPYNEQFF.